This TCR beta chain was recorded in a study of blood T cell repertoires in COVID-19. At the level of the study: T cells, B-cell-depleted T cells, or PBMCs supplied cDNA or gDNA.

In the original analysis: Quantification of nucleated cells was approximated via reference gene primer amplification. The repertoire was sequenced with immunoSEQ multiplex PCR; TCRdb's copy has only in-frame clones and lacks some. Clone size and the V and J calls come from that table; the DNA yielded D and trimming. This table has some 270,000 clones, about 85% appearing once. As regards this clone: At one boundary the junction diverges from the germline segment, which might be a read error.

This CDR3 contains 17 residues. Looked up from germline, CDR1 is PRHDT and CDR2 is FYEKMQ (reference sequence). Material: peripheral blood. The rearrangement uses TRBV13 and TRBJ1-2; possibly TRBD1 for D (5 bases). This sequence was found in a human donor with COVID-19, enrolled during active disease. The donor label of this sample is uncertain. This chain's CDR3 is CASSLGPDGGANYGYTF. DNA for the CDR3: TGTGCCAGCAGTTTAGGACCGGACGGGGGAGCTAACTATGGCTACACCTTC.